This T cell receptor (beta chain) was retrieved from a study of tissue T cells after allogeneic stem cell transplantation. Broader study findings: Across patients, clones rarely overlapped, yet motif clusters were shared tissue-specifically. Anatomically similar tissues had similar TCR repertoires within each patient. The study did not identify alloreactive or antigen-specific tissue TCRs, and some clones might be persisting host cells.

The table lists this clone with a few counts. Its target is not known. Gene names denote mouse genes. The CDR3 goes on 1 residue after the read ends, and that part is filled in from the germline J gene. The time point: mouse harvest day 7 after allogeneic transplant. The graft held 10^6 splenic CD5+ T cells and 10^7 T-cell-depleted bone marrow cells. The junction had 4 bases not matched to a gene; V was cut back by 4 bases and J by 0 bases. The CDR3 sequence is 15 residues long. Germline CDR1 reads LGHNA; CDR2 reads YNLKQL (reference sequence). CDR3 sequences, V/J genes, frequencies and template counts came from survey-depth TCRbeta sequencing. Produced via immunoSEQ multiplex PCR; TCRdb's table is partial and in-frame only. This sample has 7,500 to 8,500 clones, with 40% to 55% found just once.

J is TRBJ2-7 and V is TRBV5; 9 bases agree with TRBD2. The sequenced sample was gut tissue. The receptor comes from a female BALB/c mouse given C57BL/6 T cells with graft-versus-host disease after an allogeneic hematopoietic cell transplant. The CDR3 DNA, read in part, is TGTGCCAGCAGCCGGGACTGGGCCAGCTCCTATGAACAGTAC. It codes for CASSRDWASSYEQY. The entire CDR3 reads CASSRDWASSYEQYF.